This T cell receptor (beta chain) was found in a study of blood T cell repertoires in COVID-19. Overall study: Italy, Spain and the United States were the sources of the convalescent and acute COVID-19 samples. PBMCs, B-cell-depleted T cells, or T cells were the source of the cDNA or gDNA that made up the material.

Recovered status applied to Cohort 3 donors who had two consecutive negative PCRs. It also applied to those with clearance or with symptom resolution. Per germline, CDR1 LGHNT and CDR2 FRNRAP. This CDR3 is built from 14 residues. V was trimmed by 6 bases and J by 2 bases, leaving 14 bases between them. In the authors' methods: Cell counts per sample came from amplifying reference gene primers. TCRdb's table, derived via immunoSEQ multiplex PCR, lists solely in-frame clones and lacks some. V and J calls and clone size come straight from that table; D and trimming were deduced from the DNA. The data show about 100,000 clones, 86% seen once.

Material: PBMCs or T cells enriched from blood (not recorded which). The chain combines TRBV12-5 with TRBJ2-7; possibly TRBD2 for D (6 bases). The source of this sequence is a woman aged 45 to 65 who had recovered from COVID-19. The CDR3 sequence is CASGHFGRAYEQYF. CDR3 nucleotide sequence: TGTGCTAGTGGACATTTCGGGAGAGCCTACGAGCAGTACTTC.